This TCR beta chain was found in a study of shared clonotypes between healthy human individuals. Produced via immunoSEQ multiplex PCR; TCRdb's table is partial and in-frame only. Here the sample spans hundreds of thousands of clones, 60% to 75% being singletons. The V and J ends lost 5 bases and 6 bases respectively, with 13 bases between them. The CDR3 length is 14 residues. In germline, CDR1 is SSHAT, CDR2 FNYEAQ (reference sequence). The sequencing input was memory CD4+ T cells sorted from blood. Subset defined: CD45RA-negative fraction. The TCR originated in a woman in her twenties or thirties in good health. The V gene is TRBV7-7, the J gene TRBJ2-2, with D tentatively TRBD1 (6 bases). In DNA, the CDR3 is TGTGCCAGCAGCCCACACAGGGCCCCCGGGGAGCTGTTTTTT. Translating gives CASSPHRAPGELFF.